Listed below are T cell receptor beta chains from one sample, sequenced in a study of blood T cell repertoires in COVID-19. Measured with immunoSEQ multiplex PCR; TCRdb has only the in-frame clones, and not every one. This sample has about 150,000 clones, with around nine tenths found just once. The specimen sequenced was peripheral blood. The receptors originated from a human donor in a cohort sampled during active COVID-19. The CDR3 runs from the conserved cysteine through the conserved F or W. The D gene is left open where the match is weak. Rows may omit the clone size; those that give it use once, few, many or a size class.

>few|NA|TRBJ1-5|TRBV2
TGTGCCAGCAGTGAAGGGTTGGGAGATCAGCCCCAGCATTTT
CASSEGLGDQPQHF
>NA|TRBD1|TRBJ2-1|TRBV5-5
TGTGCCAGCAACGCTCCGACAGGGGCTTACCATGAGCAGTTCTTC
CASNAPTGAYHEQFF
>NA|NA|TRBJ2-5|TRBV5-4
TGTGCCAGCAGCTTCGACCAGGGGATGGAGACCCAGTACTTC
CASSFDQGMETQYF
>NA|TRBD2|TRBJ2-3|TRBV28
TGTGCCAGCAGTAAAGCGGGAGCAATGACAGATACGCAGTATTTT
CASSKAGAMTDTQYF
>NA|NA|TRBJ2-7|TRBV6-1
TGTGCCAGCAGTGAAAGCCCCTCCCTGAACGAGCAGTACTTC
CASSESPSLNEQYF
>NA|NA|TRBJ1-3|TRBV18
TGTGCCAGCTCATCGACAGGACCAAACTCTGGAAACACCATATATTTT
CASSSTGPNSGNTIYF
>NA|NA|TRBJ1-1|TRBV28
TGTGCCAGCAGTTTAACGTTGACCGGGGCTGAAGCTTTCTTT
CASSLTLTGAEAFF
>once|TRBD2|TRBJ2-7|TRBV28
TGTGCCAGCAGTTCCAGCGGGGGGCAGGACGAGCAGTACTTC
CASSSSGGQDEQYF
>once|NA|TRBJ1-4|TRBV5-8
TGTGCCAGCAGGGCAGCGAGAGGGCATGAAAAACTGTTTTTT
CASRAARGHEKLFF
>NA|NA|TRBJ1-3|TRBV29-1
TGCAGCGTTGAGGAGGGAAACACCATATATTTT
CSVEEGNTIYF
>NA|TRBD1|TRBJ1-2|TRBV27
TGTGCCAGCAGTTTAAACAGGGGAAGTAGCTACACCTTC
CASSLNRGSSYTF
>NA|NA|TRBJ1-2|TRBV19
TGTGCCAGTGGAGGAGGACAGAACTATGGCTACACCTTC
CASGGGQNYGYTF
>NA|TRBD1|TRBJ1-4|TRBV19
TGTGCCAGTAGTATGGCAGACAGGGGGGTTGAAAAACTGTTTTTT
CASSMADRGVEKLFF
>NA|NA|TRBJ1-1|TRBV7-9
TGTGCCAGCAGCTTTGTAGGCAGGGTGGGTGCTGAAGCTTTCTTT
CASSFVGRVGAEAFF
>many|TRBD1|TRBJ2-5|TRBV7-2
TGTGCCAGCAGCTTAACTTTCTCGGGTCAGGGGGCGGTCGGTGAGACCCAGTACTTC
CASSLTFSGQGAVGETQYF
>NA|NA|TRBJ2-7|TRBV28
TGTGCCAGCAGTTTAAGCCATTCCTACGAGCAGTACTTC
CASSLSHSYEQYF